This note documents a single T cell receptor (beta chain) sequence. This receptor's antigen is unknown. Base qualities were left out, and no much larger clone turns up one base away. Each collaborating institution followed its own protocols to collect whole blood in K2EDTA tubes. For TCRbeta analysis, collaborators shipped samples in one of three forms: frozen whole blood, isolated PBMCs, or DNA extracted from either of those sample types. The sample originates from a study of blood T cell repertoires in COVID-19 (dated by TCRdb to the early 2020s). Study-level background: Samples from collaborators originated in the United States, Italy and Spain and spanned both the acute and convalescent phases of COVID-19. The sample metadata nearly always contained a de-identified subject ID, COVID-19 status, age in years and sex. The samples were drawn from two sources: the first 160 participants of the ongoing ImmuneRACE study, and 1,254 subjects contributed by 6 global collaborators. The prospective study material was composed of cDNA or gDNA derived from T cells, B-cell-depleted T cells, or PBMCs. Deeply sampled blood TCRbeta repertoires from subjects exposed to, actively infected with, or recovered from COVID-19 were included in the dataset. Where available, HLA class I and class II types were obtained from metadata supplied by the sample provider rather than from assay-based typing. The repertoires were released in a freely available public database meant as a resource for research on the immune response to SARS-CoV-2. Paper-wide results and their limitations: The amount of clinical and demographic metadata varied by source and participant and was provided uncurated.

CDR1 and CDR2, looked up from the germline V gene, are MNHEY and SVGAGI. Its CDR3 holds 14 amino acids, cysteine through phenylalanine. This entry keeps only the CDR3 DNA: 42 bases, framed from base 1. V was cut back by 5 bases and J by 2 bases, leaving a gap of 10 bases between them. The immunoSEQ Assay, a bias-controlled multiplex PCR, was used to amplify TCRbeta CDR3 regions from genomic DNA. Per the authors' processing: Nucleated cell counts per sample were estimated from amplification of reference gene primers within the assay. To quantify the absolute abundance of each unique TCRbeta CDR3 rearrangement, sequence reads were collapsed and filtered. For each sample, productive Simpson clonality was calculated by taking the square root of Simpson's diversity index across productive rearrangements. Entries here come from immuneACCESS through TCRdb and include only in-frame sequences with V and J called. Some clones fail to appear in such tables; in the studies checked, an unresolved V gene covers under half of the shortfall, and the cause of the remainder is unknown. D and trimming come from the DNA, and the V and J calls and clone size come from that table. In all, the sample holds approximately 180,000 clones, and approximately 85% of those were seen once. The top ten hold about a tenth of the sample.

The specimen sequenced was peripheral blood. The sequence links TRBV6-5 to TRBJ1-5; too little of a D gene remains to name it. The sequence was collected from a human donor with active or convalescent COVID-19. The donor label of this sample is uncertain. CDR3 loop: CASSPQVGNQPQHF. The DNA sequence is TGTGCCAGCAGTCCTCAGGTGGGCAATCAGCCCCAGCATTTT.